These 3 T cell receptor beta chains share one sample of origin, sequenced in a study of blood T cell repertoires in COVID-19. This table comes from immunoSEQ multiplex PCR, and its TCRdb copy is limited to in-frame clones, with some not included. Of tens of thousands of clones in the sample, approximately 82% are singletons; the top ten hold 8.2%. Sequenced material: peripheral blood. These receptors were taken from a woman at least 80 years old with acute or convalescent COVID-19.

The V and J genes are TRBV4-1 and TRBJ2-5; unclear D gene. CDR1 MGHRA and CDR2 YSYEKL come from the germline V gene. The V and J ends lost 2 bases and 5 bases respectively, with 9 bases between them. The CDR3 is made up of 13 amino acids. The CDR3 protein is CASSQWQRETQYF. CDR3 coding DNA: TGCGCCAGCAGCCAATGGCAGAGGGAGACCCAGTACTTC.

The J gene is TRBJ2-7, the V gene TRBV4-1; 7 bases line up with TRBD2. The CDR3 consists of 13 residues. Germline V gene lookup returns CDR1 MGHRA and CDR2 YSYEKL. J gave up 6 bases and V 1 base, and 3 bases lay outside the gene matches. CDR3 DNA: TGCGCCAGCAGCCAAGTCGGGGGGACCGAGCAGTACTTC. Protein: CASSQVGGTEQYF.

V gene TRBV19 combines with J gene TRBJ2-1, with 7 nucleotides matching TRBD1. Germline CDR1 and CDR2: LNHDA and SQIVND (reference sequence). The V gene end was trimmed by 2 bases and the J gene end by 3 bases; junction bases not matched to a gene: 7. The CDR3 spans 16 residues. For the CDR3, the DNA is TGTGCCAGTAGTATACGACAGGGTGCCATCTACAATGAGCAGTTCTTC. This encodes CASSIRQGAIYNEQFF.